The 31 T cell receptor beta chains in this list originate from one sample, sequenced in a study of T-cell memory formation after mild COVID-19. In TCRdb, the 5' RACE reads were re-called with MiXCR into one record per CDR3 protein. The profile shows around 80,000 distinct CDR3 sequences, about 15% of them singletons. Sequenced sample: PBMCs or a T cell subset sorted from them (not recorded which). Receptors were obtained from an adult woman who had mild COVID-19 (a few samples of this study predate the infection). Cell type and time point are not known.

This rearrangement joins TRBV6-5 to TRBJ2-5; D perhaps matches TRBD1 (6 bases). V shed 6 bases and J shed 2 bases, with 22 bases lying between them. CDR3 length: 17 residues. Looked up from germline, CDR1 is MNHEY and CDR2 is SVGAGI. Here the CDR3 DNA reads TGTGCCAGCAGACCCAACACGAAAACAGGGTCACAAGAGACCCAGTACTTC. Translated: CASRPNTKTGSQETQYF.

The gene calls are TRBV4-1 and TRBJ2-1, with 11 bases identical to TRBD2. Germline CDR1 reads MGHRA; CDR2 reads YSYEKL. The V segment lost 4 bases and the J segment 8 bases; nucleotides outside the gene matches: 7. The CDR3 extends over 15 amino acids. Here the CDR3 reads CASSPLAGGVDEQFF. CDR3 DNA: TGCGCCAGCAGCCCGCTAGCGGGGGGAGTTGATGAGCAGTTCTTC.

This chain joins TRBV7-7 and TRBJ2-1; 7 nucleotides align to TRBD1. Germline CDR1 reads SSHAT; CDR2 reads FNYEAQ (reference sequence). Trimming removed 5 bases from V and 4 bases from J; junction bases left unmatched: 5. The length of the CDR3 is 14 residues. The CDR3 is CASSPDRLYNEQFF. CDR3 coding DNA: TGTGCCAGCAGCCCGGACAGGCTTTACAATGAGCAGTTCTTC.

There are a few counts of this clonotype. The chain has TRBV7-9 and TRBJ2-7, with 7 bases fitting TRBD1. V dropped 5 bases and J dropped 4; count of bases not matched to a gene: 5. This CDR3 has 13 amino acids. Germline CDR1 reads SEHNR; CDR2 reads FQNEAQ (reference sequence). CDR3 protein: CASSGTEEYEQYF. The CDR3 nucleotides are TGTGCCAGCAGCGGGACAGAAGAATACGAGCAGTACTTC.

This clonotype was seen only a few times. V gene TRBV6-5 combines with J gene TRBJ2-3; 10 positions match TRBD2. The trim removed 5 bases at V and 5 bases at J, leaving 19 bases unmatched. The CDR3 has 19 residues. Germline CDR1 and CDR2: MNHEY and SVGAGI. CDR3 DNA sequence: TGTGCCAGCAGTCCACGGAGGTGGGCGCTAGCGGGAGTCGAAGATACGCAGTATTTT. It is translated as CASSPRRWALAGVEDTQYF.

The sample holds a few counts of this clonotype. DNA of the CDR3: TGTGCCAGCAGTGACCGCGGACAGGGGTTCGCCTACGAGCAGTACTTC. Translation: CASSDRGQGFAYEQYF. The chain recombines TRBV6-5 with TRBJ2-7; TRBD1 aligns across 9 bases. CDR1 and CDR2 (germline): MNHEY, SVGAGI. This CDR3 comprises 16 residues. Losses at the gene ends were 5 bases for V and 2 bases for J; bases not matched to a gene: 10.

Only a few counts were recorded for this clonotype. The CDR3 protein is CASSPIPAGAYNEQFF. In nucleotides, the CDR3 is TGTGCCAGCAGCCCAATCCCCGCGGGGGCCTACAATGAGCAGTTCTTC. The genes are TRBV7-6 and TRBJ2-1; 7 positions match TRBD2. Germline CDR1 and CDR2: SGHVS and FNYEAQ. This CDR3 region has 16 residues. Trimming removed 5 bases from V and 2 bases from J; junction bases left unmatched: 9.

V and J are TRBV29-1 and TRBJ2-3; 7 positions agree with TRBD2. J lost 2 bases, V lost 5 bases, and 7 bases had no gene match. The CDR3 loop spans 14 amino acids. Germline lookup yields CDR1 SQVTM and CDR2 ANQGSEA. In DNA, the CDR3 is TGCAGCGTTCGCCGCGGGAGTCCCACAGATACGCAGTATTTT. Amino acid sequence: CSVRRGSPTDTQYF.

This clonotype was recorded a few times. The chain has TRBV4-2 and TRBJ2-1; perhaps D is TRBD1 or TRBD2 (5 bases each). Trimming stripped 0 bases from V and 7 bases from J, with 16 bases between. Looked up from germline, CDR1 is LGHNA and CDR2 is YNFKEQ. This CDR3 spans 16 amino acids. CDR3 coding DNA: TGTGCCAGCAGCCAAGATCGTGAGGGGATCGGGAATGAGCAGTTCTTC. Residues: CASSQDREGIGNEQFF.

The chain joins TRBV7-8 to TRBJ2-1; either TRBD1 or TRBD2 may supply D (7 bases each). The CDR3 contains 16 residues. Trimming shortened V by 5 bases and J by 4 bases, and 18 bases separated the two germline ends. CDR1 SGHVS and CDR2 FQNEAQ come from the germline V gene. In nucleotides, the CDR3 is TGTGCCAGCAGCCCCCCAGGGGGGGGCGGTTACAATGAGCAGTTCTTC. Translation: CASSPPGGGGYNEQFF.

This clonotype was counted only a few times. The V call is TRBV7-6, the J call TRBJ2-7; TRBD1 agrees at 10 bases. From germline, CDR1 is SGHVS and CDR2 FNYEAQ. The length of the CDR3 is 17 residues. V was clipped by 6 bases and J by 2 bases; unmatched bases: 13. The CDR3 here is CASSSKQPGQGTYEQYF. As DNA, the CDR3 is TGTGCCAGCAGTTCTAAGCAACCGGGACAGGGGACCTACGAGCAGTACTTC.

This clonotype was seen only a few times. The genes are TRBV7-9 and TRBJ2-2; the D gene is possibly TRBD1 (6 bases). The germline CDR1 and CDR2 sequences are SEHNR and FQNEAQ (reference sequence). Trimming cost V 1 base and J 0 bases, with 12 bases left between them. The CDR3 has 17 residues. This CDR3 reads CASSLGVQGTNTGELFF. The CDR3 DNA follows: TGTGCCAGCAGCTTAGGGGTACAGGGAACGAACACCGGGGAGCTGTTTTTT. The full variable domain, rest sourced from reference TRBV7-9 and TRBJ2-2, is DTGVSQNPRHKITKRGQNVTFRCDPISEHNRLYWYRQTLGQGPEFLTYFQNEAQLEKSRLLSDRFSAERPKGSFSTLEIQRTEQGDSAMYLCASSLGVQGTNTGELFFGEGSRLTVL.

This sequence joins TRBV3-1 and TRBJ2-7, with a tentative D call TRBD2 (6 bases). V shed 0 bases and J shed 2 bases, with 17 bases lying between them. CDR3 length: 17 residues. Per the germline V gene, CDR1 is LGHDT and CDR2 is YNNKEL (reference sequence). The CDR3 reads CASSQDRGRGYPYEQYF. DNA for the CDR3: TGTGCCAGCAGCCAAGATAGGGGTCGGGGGTACCCCTACGAGCAGTACTTC.

The chain recombines TRBV6-5 with TRBJ1-4; D unclear. The V gene's germline CDR1 is MNHEY and CDR2 SVGAGI. The CDR3 spans 14 residues. The V and J ends lost 2 bases and 8 bases respectively, with 12 bases between them. Here the CDR3 reads CASSYAGYGEKLFF. The DNA for the CDR3 is TGTGCCAGCAGTTACGCGGGTTATGGGGAAAAACTGTTTTTT.

This clonotype was observed a few times. This chain uses TRBV9 with TRBJ2-2; D remains ambiguous. Germline CDR1 SGDLS, CDR2 YYNGEE. The ends were cut back, 4 bases at V and 3 bases at J, with 4 bases in the middle. There are 12 residues in the CDR3. The CDR3 nucleotides are TGTGCCAGCAGCCCATACACCGGGGAGCTGTTTTTT. This translates into CASSPYTGELFF.

The V call is TRBV20-1, the J call TRBJ2-1; D unresolved. V lost 0 bases, J lost 4 bases, and 16 bases lay in between. The CDR3 runs to 16 residues. Germline-derived CDR1 and CDR2 are DFQATT and SNEGSKA (reference sequence). CDR3 in amino acids: CSARDRNSSVYNEQFF. The CDR3 region has the DNA TGCAGTGCTAGAGATCGCAACAGTTCAGTATACAATGAGCAGTTCTTC.

This clonotype has only a few counts. The gene calls are TRBV7-6 and TRBJ2-3, with 12 nucleotides matching TRBD1. From germline, CDR1 is SGHVS and CDR2 FNYEAQ. Trimming took 7 bases from V and 2 from J; bases not matched to a gene: 4. The CDR3 has 15 residues. The DNA of the CDR3 is TGTGCCAGCAACGTGGGACAGGGGGCCACAGATACGCAGTATTTT. It yields the protein CASNVGQGATDTQYF. The full variable domain, completed using reference TRBV7-6 and TRBJ2-3, is GAGVSQSPRYKVTKRGQDVALRCDPISGHVSLYWYRQALGQGPEFLTYFNYEAQQDKSGLPNDRFSAERPEGSISTLTIQRTEQRDSAMYRCASNVGQGATDTQYFGPGTRLTVL.

The J gene is TRBJ1-5, the V gene TRBV3-1; TRBD1 matches at 7 bases. V was pared by 2 bases and J by 3 bases, with 1 base of the junction left unmatched. Germline CDR1 LGHDT, CDR2 YNNKEL (reference sequence). This CDR3 is built from 14 residues. The DNA for the CDR3 is TGTGCCAGCAGCCAAACAGGGGTCAATCAGCCCCAGCATTTT. Protein product: CASSQTGVNQPQHF.

There are a few counts of this clonotype. The gene calls are TRBV19 and TRBJ2-1, with 10 bases matching TRBD2. This CDR3 has 21 amino acids. With 6 bases clipped from V and 4 bases from J, the junction kept 24 bases outside the gene matches. Looked up from germline, CDR1 is LNHDA and CDR2 is SQIVND (reference sequence). The DNA of the CDR3 is TGTGCCAGTAGACCATCCATATTTCTGTCGATACTAGCGGGACTTTACAATGAGCAGTTCTTC. Translating gives CASRPSIFLSILAGLYNEQFF.

The rearrangement joins TRBV12-3 or TRBV12-4 to TRBJ1-2, with no clear D. CDR3 length equals 17 residues. V lost 2 bases to trimming and J lost 6 bases, with 22 bases between them. In nucleotides, the CDR3 is TGTGCCAGCAGTTTATTGGCGGACCCAAGAATGGTAGATGGCTACACCTTC. Translating it yields CASSLLADPRMVDGYTF.

This clonotype was recorded many times. This rearrangement joins TRBV9 to TRBJ2-1, with TRBD2 matching over 12 bases. CDR1 and CDR2 from the germline V gene are SGDLS and YYNGEE. The CDR3 extends over 17 amino acids. The J segment lost 5 bases and the V segment lost 1 base, leaving 7 bases of the junction unmatched. CDR3 residues: CASSVHQTSGSNNEQFF. CDR3 coding DNA: TGTGCCAGCAGCGTACACCAGACTAGCGGGAGTAACAATGAGCAGTTCTTC.

The CDR3 DNA reads TGTGCCAGCAGCCTTTACCCTTTTACCGGGACAGAGAACACTGAAGCTTTCTTT. Amino acid sequence: CASSLYPFTGTENTEAFF. The rearrangement links TRBV7-9 to TRBJ1-1; 7 nucleotides match TRBD1. This CDR3 comprises 18 residues. Germline V gene sequence: CDR1 SEHNR, CDR2 FQNEAQ (reference sequence). After removal of 5 bases from V and 1 base from J, the junction contained 16 bases not matched to a gene.

CDR3: CASSLRYVTSGSGETQYF. DNA of the CDR3: TGCGCCAGCAGCCTCCGTTATGTCACTAGCGGGAGTGGAGAGACCCAGTACTTC. J is TRBJ2-5 and V is TRBV4-3; 11 bases are a match to TRBD2. The germline gives CDR1 LGHNA, CDR2 YSLEER. Unmatched junction bases numbered 14, after V lost 4 bases and J lost 4 bases. The CDR3 contains 18 residues.

A few counts support this clonotype. The chain is built from TRBV12-3 or TRBV12-4 and TRBJ2-7; weak D call: TRBD1 (5 bases). Trimming removed 7 bases from V and 4 bases from J, with 17 bases in between. This CDR3 comprises 14 residues. The CDR3 spells CASTNGQGKYEQYF. The CDR3 DNA is TGTGCCAGCACCAATGGGCAGGGAAAATACGAGCAGTACTTC.

This clonotype was detected only a few times. The V call is TRBV7-2, the J call TRBJ2-5; D not certain. With 5 bases removed from V and 1 base from J, the gap between germline ends came to 17 bases. The CDR3 is 16 amino acids. Germline lookup yields CDR1 SGHTA and CDR2 FQGNSA. CDR3 sequence reads: CASSNTYEEPQETQYF. The CDR3, as DNA: TGTGCCAGCAGCAACACATACGAGGAGCCCCAAGAGACCCAGTACTTC.

V is TRBV6-6 and J is TRBJ1-5; D is undetermined. Germline V lookup: CDR1 MNHNY, CDR2 SVGAGI (reference sequence). Trimming stripped 7 bases from V and 2 bases from J, with 15 bases between. The CDR3 spans 15 residues. CDR3 DNA: TGTGCCAGCACCCCGGTCCTTATGGGCAATCAGCCCCAGCATTTT. Its translation is CASTPVLMGNQPQHF.

This clonotype was picked up many times. The chain has TRBV5-1 and TRBJ2-1; 10 positions match TRBD1. The CDR3 length is 15 residues. With V trimmed by 4 bases and J by 5 bases, 6 bases remained unmatched. CDR1 and CDR2 (germline): SGHRS, YFSETQ. In nucleotides, the CDR3 is TGCGCCAGCAGCCCAGGGACAGGGGAACACAATGAGCAGTTCTTC. It yields the protein CASSPGTGEHNEQFF.

The chain couples TRBV29-1 to TRBJ1-2; TRBD1 matches at 10 bases. The CDR3 has 13 residues. CDR1 and CDR2 (germline): SQVTM, ANQGSEA. The J segment lost 4 bases and the V segment lost 6 bases, leaving 5 bases of the junction unmatched. The CDR3 bases are TGCAGCGTGACAGGGGGCTGGGTCTATGGCTACACCTTC. As protein: CSVTGGWVYGYTF.

This clonotype has a handful of counts. The chain combines TRBV4-3 with TRBJ1-2; unclear D gene. The CDR3 covers 12 residues. Trimming pared 0 bases from V and 6 bases from J, leaving 5 bases between. Germline V lookup: CDR1 LGHNA, CDR2 YSLEER. The CDR3 coding sequence is TGCGCCAGCAGCCAAGAACGGCATGGCTACACCTTC. The encoded protein is CASSQERHGYTF.

This clonotype was seen only a few times. V and J are TRBV20-1 and TRBJ1-2, with 8 nucleotides matching TRBD1. With V trimmed by 0 bases and J by 1 base, 4 bases remained unmatched. Germline-derived CDR1 and CDR2 are DFQATT and SNEGSKA (reference sequence). The CDR3 totals 15 residues. The CDR3 region has the DNA TGCAGTGCTAGAGATGTGACAGGGGTTAACTATGGCTACACCTTC. Translating gives CSARDVTGVNYGYTF.

The rearrangement uses TRBV12-3 or TRBV12-4 and TRBJ2-5; D ambiguous. The ends were cut back, 5 bases at V and 5 bases at J, with 12 bases in the middle. The CDR3 runs to 13 residues. The CDR3, as DNA: TGTGCCAGCAGTGGCAGCTGGCGGGAGACCCAGTACTTC. The encoded protein is CASSGSWRETQYF.